This TCR beta chain is drawn from a study of glioma-infiltrating T cells after dendritic cell vaccination. Study-level background: Dendritic cells derived from monocytes and pulsed with autologous tumor lysate formed the vaccine.

The primer mix had 60 V beta and 13 J beta primers. The repertoire was sequenced with immunoSEQ multiplex PCR; TCRdb's copy has only in-frame clones and lacks some. In the table there are over 65,000 clones, 85% of which are singletons. After removal of 0 bases from V and 5 bases from J, the junction contained 5 bases not matched to a gene. This CDR3 has 17 residues. Germline V gives CDR1 SGDLS, CDR2 YYNGEE. Time point noted: after dendritic cell vaccination, including at tumor progression/relapse. Worth noting for this clone: As yet, its antigen is unknown.

Points from the study as a whole: Only a small number of patients had complete blood and tumor samples.

The chain combines TRBV9 with TRBJ2-5; 15 bases fit TRBD2. This TCR derives from a human donor with glioblastoma. Source: blood, taken after dendritic cell vaccination. CDR3 in amino acids: CASSVEGLAGGLETQYF. CDR3 bases: TGTGCCAGCAGCGTAGAGGGACTAGCGGGAGGTTTGGAGACCCAGTACTTC.